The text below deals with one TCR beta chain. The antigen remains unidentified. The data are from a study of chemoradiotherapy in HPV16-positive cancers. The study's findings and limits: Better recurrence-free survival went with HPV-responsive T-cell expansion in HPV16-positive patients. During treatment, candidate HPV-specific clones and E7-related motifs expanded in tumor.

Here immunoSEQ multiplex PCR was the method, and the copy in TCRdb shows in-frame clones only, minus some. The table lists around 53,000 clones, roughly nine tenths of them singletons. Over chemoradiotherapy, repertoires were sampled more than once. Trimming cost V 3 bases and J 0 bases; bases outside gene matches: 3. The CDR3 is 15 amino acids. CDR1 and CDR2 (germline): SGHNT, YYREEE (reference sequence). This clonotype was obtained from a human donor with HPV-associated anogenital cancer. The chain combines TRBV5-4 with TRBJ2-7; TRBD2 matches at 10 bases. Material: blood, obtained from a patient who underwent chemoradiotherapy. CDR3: CASSSPSGSSYEQYF. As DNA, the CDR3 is TGTGCCAGCAGCTCGCCTAGCGGGAGCTCCTACGAGCAGTACTTC.